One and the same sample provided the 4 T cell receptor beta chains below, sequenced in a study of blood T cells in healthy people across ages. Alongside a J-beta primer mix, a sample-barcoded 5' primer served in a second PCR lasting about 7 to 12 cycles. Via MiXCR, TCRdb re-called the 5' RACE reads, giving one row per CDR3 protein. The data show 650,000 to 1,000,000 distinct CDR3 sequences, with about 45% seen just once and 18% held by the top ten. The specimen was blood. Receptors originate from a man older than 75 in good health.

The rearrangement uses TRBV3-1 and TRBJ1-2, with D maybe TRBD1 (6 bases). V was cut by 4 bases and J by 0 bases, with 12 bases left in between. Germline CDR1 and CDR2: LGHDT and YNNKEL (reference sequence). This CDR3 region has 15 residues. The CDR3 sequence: CASSPNRVTNYGYTF. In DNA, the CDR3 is TGTGCCAGCAGCCCAAACAGGGTAACTAACTATGGCTACACCTTC.

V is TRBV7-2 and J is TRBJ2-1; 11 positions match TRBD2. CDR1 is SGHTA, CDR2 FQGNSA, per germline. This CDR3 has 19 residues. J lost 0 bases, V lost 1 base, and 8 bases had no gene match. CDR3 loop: CASSLGTSGYFSSYNEQFF. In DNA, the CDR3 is TGTGCCAGCAGCTTAGGGACTAGCGGGTATTTCAGCTCCTACAATGAGCAGTTCTTC.

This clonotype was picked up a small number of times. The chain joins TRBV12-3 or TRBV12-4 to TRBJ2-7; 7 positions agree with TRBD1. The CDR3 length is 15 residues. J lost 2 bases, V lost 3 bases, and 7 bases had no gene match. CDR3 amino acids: CASSFGQARTYEQYF. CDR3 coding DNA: TGTGCCAGCAGTTTCGGACAGGCAAGAACCTACGAGCAGTACTTC.

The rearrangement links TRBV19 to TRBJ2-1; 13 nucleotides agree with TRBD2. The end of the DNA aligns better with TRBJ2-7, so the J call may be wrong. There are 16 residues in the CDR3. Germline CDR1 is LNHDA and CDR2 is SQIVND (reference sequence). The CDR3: CASSSPGLAGINEQYF. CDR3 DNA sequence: TGTGCCAGTAGTTCTCCGGGACTAGCGGGAATAAATGAGCAGTACTTC.